One sample yielded the 23 T cell receptor beta chains listed below, sequenced in a study of T-cell memory formation after mild COVID-19. TCRdb re-called the 5' RACE reads through MiXCR, storing one row per CDR3 protein. The data show a few hundred thousand distinct CDR3 sequences, over 11% seen once. The sample taken for sequencing was PBMCs or a T cell subset sorted from them (not recorded which). All receptors derive from a man aged 18 to 29 who had mild COVID-19 (a few samples of this study predate the infection). Cell type and time point are not known.

This clonotype was detected only a few times. The conserved phenylalanine or tryptophan is not found at the CDR3 terminus, so this likely reflects a read error. The chain carries TRBV10-3 and TRBJ2-3, with TRBD2 identical over 7 bases. J gave up 2 bases and V 9 bases, and 5 bases lay outside the gene matches. Germline V CDR1 and CDR2: ENHRY, SYGVKD. The length of the CDR3 is 13 residues. This chain's CDR3 is CAIHSGVTDTQYL. The CDR3 DNA sequence: TGTGCCATTCACAGCGGGGTCACAGATACGCAGTATTTG.

This sequence joins TRBV7-8 and TRBJ1-2, with D unclear. Germline assignment: CDR1 SGHVS and CDR2 FQNEAQ. Trimming pared 5 bases from V and 8 bases from J, leaving 18 bases between. CDR3 length: 14 amino acids. The CDR3 nucleotides read TGTGCCAGCAGCACCCCGACACGGGCCGGAGGCTACACCTTC. Amino acid sequence: CASSTPTRAGGYTF.

This clonotype was seen a few times. The V call is TRBV20-1, the J call TRBJ2-7; D perhaps matches TRBD2 (6 bases). Germline assignment: CDR1 DFQATT and CDR2 SNEGSKA (reference sequence). This CDR3 is 12 amino acids long. V dropped 0 bases and J dropped 6 bases, with 9 bases sitting between them. The CDR3, as DNA: TGCAGTGCTAGAGATCGGGGAGGCGAGCAGTACGTC. It yields the protein CSARDRGGEQYV.

This chain uses TRBV14 with TRBJ2-7; TRBD2 is a possible D gene (6 bases). Germline lookup yields CDR1 SGHDN and CDR2 FVKESK. The CDR3 consists of 19 residues. Trimming removed 1 base at V and 0 bases at J, with 22 bases between. This CDR3 is CASSQVAGHPSGFSYEQYF. The CDR3 DNA follows: TGTGCCAGCAGCCAAGTCGCCGGACACCCGAGCGGGTTCTCCTACGAGCAGTACTTC.

This clonotype was seen only a few times. V usage is TRBV3-1 and J usage is TRBJ1-2; 7 nucleotides agree with TRBD1. CDR3 length: 13 residues. Trimming at V came to 4 bases and at J to 4 bases, leaving 3 bases not matched to a gene. Per the germline V gene, CDR1 is LGHDT and CDR2 is YNNKEL (reference sequence). CDR3: CASSPGGSYGYTF. As DNA, the CDR3 is TGTGCCAGCAGCCCAGGGGGATCCTATGGCTACACCTTC.

The genes are TRBV20-1 and TRBJ1-1; perhaps TRBD1 as D (5 bases). CDR1 is DFQATT and CDR2 is SNEGSKA in the germline V gene (reference sequence). V was cut by 6 bases and J by 2 bases, with 13 bases left in between. The CDR3 loop spans 13 amino acids. CDR3 coding DNA: TGCAGTGCAAAAGGGGACGTCAACACTGAAGCTTTCTTT. This gives the protein CSAKGDVNTEAFF.

J is TRBJ1-2 and V is TRBV5-1; the D gene is possibly TRBD1 (5 bases). This CDR3 is 16 amino acids long. V dropped 2 bases and J dropped 5 bases, with 19 bases sitting between them. The V gene's germline CDR1 is SGHRS and CDR2 YFSETQ. CDR3 protein: CASSFRGATTGYGYTF. CDR3 DNA sequence: TGCGCCAGCAGCTTCCGCGGTGCGACTACAGGATATGGCTACACCTTC.

This clonotype was seen repeatedly, ten times or more. The chain joins TRBV4-1 to TRBJ1-6; no reliable D call. Trimming pared 0 bases from V and 9 bases from J, leaving 6 bases between. The germline gives CDR1 MGHRA, CDR2 YSYEKL. The CDR3 sequence is 13 residues long. In DNA form, the CDR3 reads TGCGCCAGCAGCCAAGAGGCAGGTTCACCCCTCCACTTT. Encoded protein: CASSQEAGSPLHF.

CDR3 bases: TGCGCCAGCAGGTCAGCGGGGAGCCAAAACATTCAGTACTTC. Translation gives CASRSAGSQNIQYF. The chain carries TRBV10-2 and TRBJ2-4, with 7 positions matching TRBD2. The CDR3 contains 14 residues. Germline CDR1 and CDR2: WSHSY and SAAADI. V shed 6 bases, J shed 5 bases, and the junction held 7 bases outside the gene matches.

J is TRBJ2-7 and V is TRBV2; 7 nucleotides agree with TRBD1. CDR3 length equals 12 residues. J was trimmed by 6 bases and V by 8 bases; bases with no gene match: 7. Looked up from germline, CDR1 is SNHLY and CDR2 is FYNNEI. In nucleotides, the CDR3 is TGTGCCAGCGGACAGACAGGGTTCGAGCAGTACGTC. Translated: CASGQTGFEQYV.

The chain couples TRBV12-3 or TRBV12-4 to TRBJ1-5; tentative D call: TRBD1 (5 bases). This CDR3 is built from 16 residues. The V end was cut by 6 bases, the J end by 0 bases, with 15 bases between. CDR3 DNA: TGTGCCAGCAGCTCCCCGGGGGGGATTAGCAATCAGCCCCAGCATTTT. It specifies CASSSPGGISNQPQHF.

The chain has TRBV6-5 and TRBJ2-2, with 7 positions matching TRBD2. V gave up 8 bases and J gave up 3 bases; unmatched junction bases: 3. The CDR3 is 13 amino acids. The V gene's germline CDR1 is MNHEY and CDR2 SVGAGI. The CDR3 DNA reads as TGTGCCAGCGGGGCGGGAGACACCGGGGAGCTGTTTTTT. It yields the protein CASGAGDTGELFF.

The CDR3 loop is CAIRGVDSVTEAFF. CDR3 sequence (DNA): TGTGCCATCAGGGGCGTGGACAGCGTCACTGAAGCTTTCTTT. The chain couples TRBV10-3 to TRBJ1-1; D may be TRBD1 (6 bases). V lost 6 bases and J lost 4, with 15 bases in between. The CDR3 loop spans 14 amino acids. CDR1 ENHRY and CDR2 SYGVKD come from the germline V gene.

Many counts were recorded for this clonotype. The V call is TRBV3-1, the J call TRBJ2-3, with D unresolved. The V gene lost 4 bases and the J gene lost 1 base, with 9 bases spanning the gap. The germline gives CDR1 LGHDT, CDR2 YNNKEL (reference sequence). The CDR3 runs 14 residues. CDR3 sequence: CASSRSGGTDTQYF. The CDR3 nucleotides are TGTGCCAGCAGCCGAAGTGGCGGCACAGATACGCAGTATTTT.

This clonotype was observed at least ten times. J is TRBJ2-3 and V is TRBV7-2; TRBD2 matches at 13 bases. CDR3 length: 17 amino acids. Germline-derived CDR1 and CDR2 are SGHTA and FQGNSA. V was pared by 3 bases and J by 3 bases, with 6 bases of the junction left unmatched. For the CDR3, the DNA is TGTGCCAGCAGCTTCCTCCGACTAGCGGGGGGTACAGATACGCAGTATTTT. Its translation is CASSFLRLAGGTDTQYF.

This clonotype was found a few times. V usage is TRBV7-9 and J usage is TRBJ2-1; D is unresolved. The V gene lost 4 bases and the J gene lost 10 bases, with 8 bases spanning the gap. Germline lookup yields CDR1 SEHNR and CDR2 FQNEAQ (reference sequence). The CDR3 covers 11 residues. The chain's CDR3 is CASSWSIEQFF. The CDR3 DNA reads as TGTGCCAGCAGCTGGTCAATCGAGCAGTTCTTC.

This clonotype was counted between two and nine times. V is TRBV9 and J is TRBJ1-1, with unresolved D. With 2 bases removed from V and 3 bases from J, the gap between germline ends came to 8 bases. Germline loops: CDR1 SGDLS, CDR2 YYNGEE. This CDR3 spans 13 amino acids. The CDR3 loop reads CASSVTGYTEAFF. CDR3 DNA: TGTGCCAGCAGCGTGACGGGTTACACTGAAGCTTTCTTT.

This clonotype was detected only a few times. This chain links TRBV10-3 with TRBJ2-3, with D perhaps assigned TRBD1 or TRBD2 (5 bases each). The V gene lost 11 bases and the J gene lost 2 bases, with 17 bases spanning the gap. The CDR3 has 14 amino acids. Germline CDR1 is ENHRY and CDR2 is SYGVKD. The CDR3 DNA reads TGTGCCTCAAAAAGGGACGGGCACACAGATACGCAGTATTTT. It specifies CASKRDGHTDTQYF.

V and J are TRBV5-5 and TRBJ1-6; D ambiguous. The CDR3 spans 14 residues. The V and J ends lost 1 base and 10 bases respectively, with 12 bases between them. Germline V gene lookup returns CDR1 SGHKS and CDR2 YYEKEE (reference sequence). CDR3 sequence: CASSLRRPPSPLHF. The CDR3 nucleotides are TGTGCCAGCAGCTTGAGGCGCCCGCCCTCACCCCTCCACTTT.

The rearrangement uses TRBV20-1 and TRBJ2-7; D possibly corresponds to TRBD1 (5 bases). The V end was cut by 5 bases, the J end by 2 bases, with 16 bases between. The CDR3 is 14 residues long. Germline V gives CDR1 DFQATT, CDR2 SNEGSKA (reference sequence). The CDR3 bases are TGCAGTGCTTTTCCGGTAGGGGCAACCTACGAGCAGTACGTC. This translates into CSAFPVGATYEQYV.

The rearrangement uses TRBV6-2 or TRBV6-3 and TRBJ2-1; 13 nucleotides agree with TRBD2. The CDR3 is 17 residues long. V dropped 4 bases and J dropped 6; count of bases not matched to a gene: 9. Germline values: CDR1 MNHEY, CDR2 SVGEGT. CDR3 residues: CASSSYTSGGAVNEQFF. For the CDR3, the DNA is TGTGCCAGCAGTTCATATACTAGCGGGGGGGCGGTCAATGAGCAGTTCTTC.

This clonotype occurred a few times. The J gene is TRBJ1-2, the V gene TRBV20-1; 7 positions match TRBD1. CDR3 size: 15 residues. Trimming at V came to 0 bases and at J to 3 bases, leaving 7 bases not matched to a gene. Germline V gives CDR1 DFQATT, CDR2 SNEGSKA (reference sequence). The DNA of the CDR3 is TGCAGTGCTAGAGAGGGGGGACAGACCTACTATGGCTACACCTTC. Translating gives CSAREGGQTYYGYTF.

This rearrangement joins TRBV6-5 to TRBJ1-2, with D tentatively TRBD1 (5 bases). Trimming removed 6 bases from V and 6 bases from J, with 14 bases in between. The CDR3 is 13 residues long. Germline-derived CDR1 and CDR2 are MNHEY and SVGAGI. Here the CDR3 reads CASRDPGLDGYTF. DNA of the CDR3: TGTGCCAGCAGGGACCCGGGACTAGATGGCTACACCTTC.